A single sample is the source of the 26 T cell receptor beta chains below, sequenced in a study of long-term antiretroviral therapy in people with HIV (dated by TCRdb to between 2020 and 2023). The immunoSEQ hsTCRB v3.0 assay was used at survey level resolution to sequence the TRB variable region. The immuneACCESS repertoire file appears here via TCRdb, limited to in-frame rearrangements. These files lack a portion of the clones; in checked studies, under half of the deficit traces to unresolved V genes, and the cause of the others is not known. The sample table contains about 20,000 clones; only one count was recorded for 85% to 95% of them. The ten largest clones add up to under 9.5% of the sample. The sequenced sample was unsorted PBMCs, obtained 4.4 years after starting antiretroviral therapy. All receptors derive from a woman between 45 and 60 years old with HIV.

In this sample, this clone turned up once. This same CDR3 is encoded by further DNA sequences in the sample. This chain links TRBV5-1 with TRBJ1-1; D gene unclear. The CDR3 has 14 residues. Trimming shortened V by 0 bases and J by 1 base, and 7 bases separated the two germline ends. Germline CDR1 SGHRS, CDR2 YFSETQ. CDR3 protein: CASSLGNRNTEAFF. DNA of the CDR3: TGCGCCAGCAGCTTGGGTAACCGGAACACTGAAGCTTTCTTT.

CDR3 DNA: TGCGCCAGCAGCGTCGGGACTAGCGGGGGGAGGGATACGCAGTATTTT. Protein product: CASSVGTSGGRDTQYF. The V gene is TRBV5-1, the J gene TRBJ2-3; 15 nucleotides align to TRBD2. CDR3 length: 16 amino acids. CDR1 and CDR2 (germline): SGHRS, YFSETQ. The V segment lost 4 bases and the J segment 6 bases; nucleotides outside the gene matches: 6. The whole variable domain, filled in from reference TRBV5-1 and TRBJ2-3, reads KAGVTQTPRYLIKTRGQQVTLSCSPISGHRSVSWYQQTPGQGLQFLFEYFSETQRNKGNFPGRFSGRQFSNSRSEMNVSTLELGDSALYLCASSVGTSGGRDTQYFGPGTRLTVL.

V is TRBV6-5 and J is TRBJ1-2; D not certain. This CDR3 has 12 residues. Trimming shortened V by 8 bases and J by 5 bases, and 12 bases separated the two germline ends. From germline, CDR1 is MNHEY and CDR2 SVGAGI. The CDR3: CASRETHYGYTF. CDR3 sequence (DNA): TGTGCCAGCCGGGAGACTCATTATGGCTACACCTTC.

The rearrangement joins TRBV10-3 to TRBJ2-1; TRBD1 matches 10 bases. Losses at the gene ends were 6 bases for V and 6 bases for J; bases not matched to a gene: 11. Germline assignment: CDR1 ENHRY and CDR2 SYGVKD. The CDR3 runs to 16 residues. In nucleotides, the CDR3 is TGTGCCATCAGGGAGCCCGGACAGGGGGAGGTCAATGAGCAGTTCTTC. Protein sequence: CAIREPGQGEVNEQFF.

CDR3 in DNA: TGTGCCAGCAGCTCAGGCGGATACGAGCAGTACTTC. Translating gives CASSSGGYEQYF. The chain couples TRBV5-6 to TRBJ2-7, with no clear D. The CDR3 totals 12 residues. The germline V gene encodes CDR1 SGHDT and CDR2 YYEEEE. V was clipped by 3 bases and J by 4 bases, with 8 bases between them.

This clone was detected once. The chain recombines TRBV5-4 with TRBJ2-6, with D tentatively TRBD1 or TRBD2 (5 bases each). CDR3 length: 17 amino acids. The V end lost 4 bases, the J end lost 2 bases, and 16 bases lay between the germline ends. CDR1 is SGHNT, CDR2 YYREEE, per germline (reference sequence). The CDR3 here is CASSLEQRGAGANVLTF. In nucleotides, the CDR3 is TGTGCCAGCAGCCTTGAACAGAGGGGAGCTGGGGCCAACGTCCTGACTTTC.

The V call is TRBV19, the J call TRBJ1-5; D ambiguous. This CDR3 is built from 16 residues. The V end was cut by 7 bases, the J end by 0 bases, with 16 bases between. Germline V CDR1 and CDR2: LNHDA, SQIVND (reference sequence). The CDR3 DNA reads as TGTGCCAGTACCCAAGCCGGTTGGGATAGCAATCAGCCCCAGCATTTT. Translated: CASTQAGWDSNQPQHF.

V gene TRBV6-5 combines with J gene TRBJ2-5; a weak D match, TRBD1 (6 bases). CDR1 and CDR2 from the germline V gene are MNHEY and SVGAGI. This CDR3 is 13 amino acids long. Trimming shortened V by 2 bases and J by 7 bases, and 11 bases separated the two germline ends. CDR3 nucleotides: TGTGCCAGCAGTTACGACAGGCTCGGGACCCAGTACTTC. This sequence encodes CASSYDRLGTQYF.

The chain links TRBV28 to TRBJ1-1, with 7 bases aligning to TRBD1. The CDR3 consists of 15 residues. Germline lookup yields CDR1 MDHEN and CDR2 SYDVKM. V shed 4 bases and J 4 bases; nucleotides not matched to a gene: 9. The CDR3, as DNA: TGTGCCAGCAGTTCAGTCTCAGGGGGTAGCACTGAAGCTTTCTTT. This gives the protein CASSSVSGGSTEAFF.

In DNA form, the CDR3 reads TGTGCCAGCAGCTTAGACGACGGGGGTACACGGGAGCAGTACTTC. It translates to CASSLDDGGTREQYF. This sequence joins TRBV11-2 and TRBJ2-7, with D perhaps TRBD2 (6 bases). Trimming took 0 bases from V and 7 from J, leaving 16 bases between them. The CDR3 is 15 amino acids. CDR1 is SGHAT and CDR2 is FQNNGV in the germline V gene.

This chain links TRBV7-2 with TRBJ2-7, with 7 bases lining up with TRBD1. Germline CDR1 is SGHTA and CDR2 is FQGNSA. The J segment lost 0 bases and the V segment lost 1 base, leaving 6 bases of the junction unmatched. This CDR3 contains 16 residues. CDR3 in amino acids: CASSLGSAGGSYEQYF. CDR3 DNA sequence: TGTGCCAGCAGCTTAGGATCTGCAGGGGGCTCCTACGAGCAGTACTTC.

This chain uses TRBV11-2 with TRBJ1-1; no reliable D call. Looked up from germline, CDR1 is SGHAT and CDR2 is FQNNGV. CDR3 size: 12 residues. V lost 1 base to trimming and J lost 11 bases, with 11 bases between them. In nucleotides, the CDR3 is TGTGCCAGCAGCTTAGCGGGATCGAGGGCTTTCTTT. Translated, it gives CASSLAGSRAFF.

This chain uses TRBV6-1 with TRBJ1-5; D might be TRBD1 (6 bases). The CDR3 totals 15 residues. Germline CDR1 MNHNS, CDR2 SASEGT. V dropped 1 base and J dropped 6 bases, with 13 bases sitting between them. The CDR3 region is CASSEVGRGGQPQHF. CDR3 DNA: TGTGCCAGCAGTGAAGTTGGCAGGGGAGGTCAGCCCCAGCATTTT.

The CDR3 DNA follows: TGTGCCAGCAGCTTGGACAGACGATTACAAGAGACCCAGTACTTC. Residues: CASSLDRRLQETQYF. The chain joins TRBV5-4 to TRBJ2-5; no reliable D call. Trimming cost V 0 bases and J 2 bases, with 11 bases left between them. This CDR3 has 15 amino acids. Germline lookup yields CDR1 SGHNT and CDR2 YYREEE (reference sequence).

The rearrangement uses TRBV10-2 and TRBJ2-3; TRBD1 matches at 7 bases. V gave up 4 bases and J gave up 1 base; unmatched junction bases: 11. CDR3 length: 17 amino acids. Germline V gene data show CDR1 as WSHSY and CDR2 as SAAADI. In DNA, the CDR3 is TGCGCCAGCAGTGGACGATACAGGGGCGCTCGCACAGATACGCAGTATTTT. This gives the protein CASSGRYRGARTDTQYF.

The V call is TRBV25-1, the J call TRBJ2-7; D perhaps matches TRBD1 (6 bases). V was trimmed by 1 base and J by 3 bases, leaving 13 bases between them. This CDR3 contains 15 residues. CDR1 is MGHDK, CDR2 SYGVNS, per germline. CDR3 protein: CASSELGVGGYEQYF. As DNA, the CDR3 is TGTGCCAGCAGTGAATTAGGTGTAGGGGGCTACGAGCAGTACTTC.

CDR3 sequence: CASSVGDLNEKLFF. As DNA, the CDR3 is TGCGCCAGCAGCGTAGGGGACCTTAATGAAAAACTGTTTTTT. V usage is TRBV5-1 and J usage is TRBJ1-4, with D possibly TRBD1 on 5 matching bases. The CDR3 runs 14 residues. Germline V CDR1 and CDR2: SGHRS, YFSETQ. Deletions cut 4 bases from V and 4 bases from J, with 11 bases between.

In DNA, the CDR3 is TGCGCCAGCAGCTTGAGGGGGGATGAAAAACTGTTTTTT. Translated, it gives CASSLRGDEKLFF. The chain employs TRBV5-1 and TRBJ1-4; tentative D call: TRBD1 (6 bases). The length of the CDR3 is 13 residues. Germline CDR1 SGHRS, CDR2 YFSETQ. Trimming pared 1 base from V and 6 bases from J, leaving 7 bases between.

The V and J genes are TRBV6-6 and TRBJ1-5, with D perhaps TRBD1 (5 bases). V lost 7 bases, J lost 5 bases, and 12 bases lay in between. This CDR3 is 13 amino acids long. Germline CDR1 reads MNHNY; CDR2 reads SVGAGI (reference sequence). The CDR3 nucleotides read TGTGCCAGCAACAAAGACAGCCATCAGCCCCAGCATTTT. Translating it yields CASNKDSHQPQHF.

The V and J genes are TRBV27 and TRBJ2-3; TRBD1 is a possible D gene (6 bases). The CDR3 is 15 residues long. CDR1 and CDR2 from the germline V gene are MNHEY and SMNVEV (reference sequence). Trimming took off 5 bases at V and 2 bases at J, with 14 bases between the two ends. For the CDR3, the DNA is TGTGCCAGCAGTCCAACAGGGTTCTACACAGATACGCAGTATTTT. Encoded protein: CASSPTGFYTDTQYF.

The chain carries TRBV4-2 and TRBJ2-1, with 13 positions matching TRBD2. Per the germline V gene, CDR1 is LGHNA and CDR2 is YNFKEQ. Unmatched junction bases numbered 4, after V lost 1 base and J lost 7 bases. The CDR3 is 16 amino acids. The CDR3 DNA is TGTGCCAGCAGCCAAGTTACTAGCGGGGGGGCAAATGAGCAGTTCTTC. This codes for CASSQVTSGGANEQFF.

The rearrangement joins TRBV2 to TRBJ2-2, with TRBD2 as a possible D gene (7 bases). The ends were cut back, 5 bases at V and 3 bases at J, with 16 bases in the middle. The CDR3 has 16 amino acids. The germline gives CDR1 SNHLY, CDR2 FYNNEI. The CDR3 DNA sequence: TGTGCCAGCAGTCCACGGGTCGGGGGGCACACCGGGGAGCTGTTTTTT. Translated, it gives CASSPRVGGHTGELFF.

V is TRBV11-3 and J is TRBJ2-5, with TRBD1 as a possible D gene (5 bases). The CDR3 loop spans 16 amino acids. Germline CDR1 is SGHNT and CDR2 is YENEEA. Trimming cost V 1 base and J 1 base, with 13 bases left between them. CDR3 sequence: CASSLGGSRAQETQYF. The CDR3 DNA reads as TGTGCCAGCAGCTTAGGAGGCAGCAGGGCCCAAGAGACCCAGTACTTC.

This clone appeared once. The chain employs TRBV11-2 and TRBJ2-2; 12 nucleotides match TRBD2. CDR1 is SGHAT and CDR2 is FQNNGV in the germline V gene. This CDR3 is built from 18 residues. Germline trimming cut 6 bases from V and 2 bases from J; bases unmatched to any gene: 10. CDR3 in DNA: TGTGCCAGCAGTTCCCCCACTAGCGGGGGGATCAACACCGGGGAGCTGTTTTTT. Amino acids: CASSSPTSGGINTGELFF.

This sequence joins TRBV14 and TRBJ1-1; D is unclear. V shed 5 bases and J shed 1 base, with 8 bases lying between them. The CDR3 is made up of 13 amino acids. Looked up from germline, CDR1 is SGHDN and CDR2 is FVKESK. CDR3 in amino acids: CASSGRENTEAFF. The CDR3 DNA reads as TGTGCCAGCAGCGGACGGGAGAACACTGAAGCTTTCTTT.

The J gene is TRBJ1-1, the V gene TRBV27, with a weak D call TRBD1 (5 bases). The CDR3 runs 12 residues. V gave up 6 bases and J gave up 5 bases, with 10 bases separating them. CDR1 is MNHEY, CDR2 SMNVEV, per germline (reference sequence). The CDR3 here is CASSPGGTEAFF. The CDR3 DNA is TGTGCCAGCAGCCCGGGGGGAACTGAAGCTTTCTTT.